The next 5 T cell receptor beta chains were all read from a single sample in a study of T cell responses to AZD1222 COVID-19 vaccine. TCRdb keeps only in-frame clones here, not all; method: immunoSEQ multiplex PCR. The sample consists of about 54,000 clones, around 80% of them appearing once. Material: peripheral blood, obtained on day 0 of AZD1222 vaccination. The origin of the receptors is an adult in good health.

The gene calls are TRBV24-1 and TRBJ2-2; D gene uncertain. The V gene lost 2 bases and the J gene lost 4 bases, with 13 bases spanning the gap. The germline V gene has CDR1 KGHDR and CDR2 SFDVKD. This CDR3 is 16 amino acids long. The CDR3 DNA is TGTGCCACCAGTGATTCGACAAGGGCGAGCACCGGGGAGCTGTTTTTT. Translating it yields CATSDSTRASTGELFF.

The rearrangement links TRBV19 to TRBJ2-2; 7 bases line up with TRBD1. The ends lost 1 base at V and 6 bases at J; junction bases unmatched: 2. This CDR3 has 14 amino acids. Germline CDR1 reads LNHDA; CDR2 reads SQIVND (reference sequence). CDR3 DNA sequence: TGTGCCAGTAGTATAGGAGACAGGGCCGGGGAGCTGTTTTTT. Translation: CASSIGDRAGELFF. Full variable domain (remainder filled in from reference TRBV19 and TRBJ2-2): DGGITQSPKYLFRKEGQNVTLSCEQNLNHDAMYWYRQDPGQGLRLIYYSQIVNDFQKGDIAEGYSVSREKKESFPLTVTSAQKNPTAFYLCASSIGDRAGELFFGEGSRLTVL.

J is TRBJ1-4 and V is TRBV4-1, with D unresolved. From germline, CDR1 is MGHRA and CDR2 YSYEKL. This CDR3 region has 15 residues. V was pared by 7 bases and J by 5 bases, with 17 bases between. As DNA, the CDR3 is TGCGCCAGCAAAAATACTTTAGGAGTCAATGAAAAACTGTTTTTT. It yields the protein CASKNTLGVNEKLFF.

The V gene is TRBV11-2, the J gene TRBJ2-7; D might be TRBD2 (6 bases). V was cut by 0 bases and J by 11 bases, with 14 bases left in between. CDR3 length: 13 residues. The germline CDR1 and CDR2 sequences are SGHAT and FQNNGV. CDR3 bases: TGTGCCAGCAGCTTAGATTGGGAGGCCCTTAAGTACTTC. The encoded protein is CASSLDWEALKYF.

This chain joins TRBV19 and TRBJ2-6; D is undetermined. The CDR3 loop spans 15 amino acids. Germline V gene data show CDR1 as LNHDA and CDR2 as SQIVND (reference sequence). V lost 4 bases and J lost 0, with 7 bases in between. CDR3 DNA: TGTGCCAGTAGTAGTAGGGTCTCTGGGGCCAACGTCCTGACTTTC. It specifies CASSSRVSGANVLTF.